Described below is a single T cell receptor (beta chain) sequence and its context. The read halts 3 residues ahead of the CDR3 end, with the missing end drawn from the germline J gene. These data originate in a study of T cells in women clearing cervical HPV infection. Produced via immunoSEQ multiplex PCR; TCRdb's table is partial and in-frame only. The table lists over 30,000 clones. Germline V CDR1 and CDR2: LNHDA, SQIVND (reference sequence). The CDR3 has 16 amino acids. V usage is TRBV19 and J usage is TRBJ1-2; D perhaps matches TRBD1 (5 bases). Specimen: blood buffy coat. This receptor was taken from a woman between 18 and 70 years old with a cervical HPV16 infection that either progressed to CIN3+ or cleared (not recorded which). The CDR3 protein is CASSPPLGLINDDYTF. CDR3 DNA (partial): TGTGCCAGTAGTCCTCCACTGGGACTGATTAATGACGAC.